The 17 T cell receptor beta chains given below trace back to one sample, sequenced in a study of shared clonotypes between healthy human individuals (dated by TCRdb to 2018 to 2021). The library was built by means of the immunoSEQ multiplex PCR assay. TCRdb's version of the immuneACCESS table is confined to in-frame rearrangements and falls short of the full clone set. An unresolved V gene accounts for under half of the shortfall where checked; the remainder is of unknown origin. The sample records over a million clones, roughly 74% of which are singletons. The leading ten clones occupy 0.5% to 0.65% of the sample. The specimen sequenced was memory CD4+ T cells from PBMCs. The sample's cell subset or site label, decoded: CD45RA-negative fraction. Receptors originate from a young man in good health. Some clones in this sample may be carry-over from other donors' samples.

This clone was detected once. The chain employs TRBV5-1 and TRBJ2-6; D is unclear. The CDR3 runs to 15 residues. Per the germline V gene, CDR1 is SGHRS and CDR2 is YFSETQ. Between the trimmed V and J ends, which lost 2 bases and 4 bases, there was a span of 10 bases. The CDR3 is CASSFRPAGANVLTF. CDR3 in DNA: TGCGCCAGCAGCTTTAGACCTGCCGGGGCCAACGTCCTGACTTTC.

This rearrangement joins TRBV5-6 to TRBJ2-2; perhaps TRBD1 as D (6 bases). The germline V gene has CDR1 SGHDT and CDR2 YYEEEE. The CDR3 sequence is 16 residues long. V lost 0 bases and J 1 base, leaving 10 bases between the germline ends. The CDR3 region has the DNA TGTGCCAGCAGCTTGGTTAGGGGGAAGAACACCGGGGAGCTGTTTTTT. Translation gives CASSLVRGKNTGELFF.

This clone came up many times. The V and J genes are TRBV6-1 and TRBJ1-2; 7 nucleotides align to TRBD1. The CDR3 is 11 amino acids. Germline assignment: CDR1 MNHNS and CDR2 SASEGT. J was trimmed by 5 bases and V by 6 bases; bases with no gene match: 0. The CDR3 loop reads CASRTGYGYTF. CDR3 bases: TGTGCCAGCAGGACAGGGTATGGCTACACCTTC.

This clone has only a few counts. The sample carries other DNA sequences with the same CDR3. The V call is TRBV18, the J call TRBJ2-5; 7 bases line up with TRBD2. V was clipped by 6 bases and J by 2 bases; unmatched bases: 0. Germline V gene lookup returns CDR1 KGHSH and CDR2 LQKENI. The CDR3 has 12 residues. The CDR3 nucleotides read TGTGCCAGCTCGCGGGGGCAAGAGACCCAGTACTTC. Translating it yields CASSRGQETQYF.

This chain connects TRBV19 to TRBJ2-2, with D perhaps TRBD2 (6 bases). The germline V gene has CDR1 LNHDA and CDR2 SQIVND (reference sequence). This CDR3 contains 15 residues. V lost 3 bases and J 3 bases, leaving 11 bases between the germline ends. The chain's CDR3 is CASSIEREYTGELFF. The CDR3 region has the DNA TGTGCCAGTAGTATTGAACGGGAGTACACCGGGGAGCTGTTTTTT.

This sequence joins TRBV5-1 and TRBJ1-5; the D is unclear. CDR1 is SGHRS and CDR2 is YFSETQ in the germline V gene. This CDR3 region has 15 residues. V lost 4 bases to trimming and J lost 1 base, with 12 bases between them. CDR3 nucleotide sequence: TGCGCCAGCAGCCCAATACCCGGGAGCAATCAGCCCCAGCATTTT. Translated, it gives CASSPIPGSNQPQHF. Full variable domain (missing parts from reference TRBV5-1 and TRBJ1-5): KAGVTQTPRYLIKTRGQQVTLSCSPISGHRSVSWYQQTPGQGLQFLFEYFSETQRNKGNFPGRFSGRQFSNSRSEMNVSTLELGDSALYLCASSPIPGSNQPQHFGDGTRLSIL.

This chain's CDR3 is CASRGGYEQYF. The CDR3 DNA reads TGTGCCAGTCGGGGAGGGTACGAGCAGTACTTC. This chain uses TRBV27 with TRBJ2-7; TRBD2 aligns across 7 bases. V lost 9 bases to trimming and J lost 4 bases; unmatched junction nucleotides: 3. In germline, CDR1 is MNHEY, CDR2 SMNVEV (reference sequence). This CDR3 comprises 11 residues.

The sample holds a few counts of this clone. The chain joins TRBV6-1 to TRBJ2-7; 8 bases are a match to TRBD2. CDR3 length equals 13 residues. Germline V CDR1 and CDR2: MNHNS, SASEGT. The V segment lost 7 bases and the J segment 3 bases; nucleotides outside the gene matches: 5. As DNA, the CDR3 is TGTGCCAGCACGGGGGGGCGATTCTACGAGCAGTACTTC. The encoded protein is CASTGGRFYEQYF.

The CDR3 protein is CASWRGNTDTQYF. The DNA for the CDR3 is TGTGCCAGTTGGCGGGGAAACACAGATACGCAGTATTTT. V is TRBV27 and J is TRBJ2-3; D is possibly TRBD2 (6 bases). The CDR3 contains 13 residues. Germline assignment: CDR1 MNHEY and CDR2 SMNVEV (reference sequence). The V and J ends lost 9 bases and 2 bases respectively, with 12 bases between them.

This sequence joins TRBV4-2 and TRBJ1-4; D not certain. V lost 8 bases and J 4 bases, leaving 14 bases between the germline ends. Per the germline V gene, CDR1 is LGHNA and CDR2 is YNFKEQ. This CDR3 comprises 14 residues. The CDR3 loop is CASGWRLGNEKLFF. The CDR3, as DNA: TGTGCCAGCGGATGGCGACTGGGTAATGAAAAACTGTTTTTT.

The chain employs TRBV5-1 and TRBJ2-3; 7 bases fit TRBD2. The germline CDR1 and CDR2 sequences are SGHRS and YFSETQ. CDR3 length: 14 residues. Trimming took 6 bases from V and 3 from J; bases not matched to a gene: 7. CDR3 bases: TGCGCCAGCACCTATGGCGGGAGTACAGATACGCAGTATTTT. Translating it yields CASTYGGSTDTQYF.

This clone was observed at least ten times. The chain links TRBV30 to TRBJ1-1; D gene ambiguous. The CDR3 has 13 amino acids. Between the trimmed V and J ends, which lost 4 bases and 4 bases, there was a span of 13 bases. Germline CDR1 is GTSNPN and CDR2 is SVGIG (reference sequence). The CDR3 coding sequence is TGTGCCTGGATTCCTAAGGGCGGCACTGAAGCTTTCTTT. As protein: CAWIPKGGTEAFF.

On this clone itself: Other DNA sequences in this sample translate to the same CDR3. This sequence joins TRBV28 and TRBJ1-3, with 8 bases identical to TRBD1. The germline V gene has CDR1 MDHEN and CDR2 SYDVKM. This CDR3 has 15 amino acids. V lost 6 bases, J lost 4 bases, and 8 bases stayed unmatched. The CDR3 here is CASSPPGGSGNTIYF. The DNA for the CDR3 is TGTGCCAGCAGCCCGCCAGGGGGCTCGGGAAACACCATATATTTT.

The count of this clone is one. The chain is built from TRBV28 and TRBJ1-2; TRBD1 agrees at 7 bases. There are 15 residues in the CDR3. Germline V gene data show CDR1 as MDHEN and CDR2 as SYDVKM. Trimming took 7 bases from V and 5 from J; bases not matched to a gene: 13. CDR3 amino acids: CASTQPGTVSYGYTF. As DNA, the CDR3 is TGTGCCAGCACCCAACCGGGGACAGTCTCTTATGGCTACACCTTC.

The chain is built from TRBV28 and TRBJ1-4; a weak D match, TRBD1 (5 bases). This CDR3 is 16 amino acids long. V dropped 1 base and J dropped 3 bases, with 12 bases sitting between them. Germline V gene lookup returns CDR1 MDHEN and CDR2 SYDVKM. CDR3 residues: CASSLFSGKANEKLFF. CDR3 in DNA: TGTGCCAGCAGTTTATTCTCAGGGAAGGCTAATGAAAAACTGTTTTTT.

Only a few counts were recorded for this clone. This chain connects TRBV9 to TRBJ2-2, with TRBD1 matching 8 bases. Germline values: CDR1 SGDLS, CDR2 YYNGEE. CDR3 length: 17 amino acids. V was pared by 0 bases and J by 5 bases, with 9 bases of the junction left unmatched. This CDR3 is CASSVGSRGPGTGELFF. CDR3 DNA: TGTGCCAGCAGCGTAGGGTCCAGGGGGCCAGGAACCGGGGAGCTGTTTTTT.

This sequence joins TRBV7-9 and TRBJ2-5, with 7 bases lining up with TRBD2. The V segment lost 5 bases and the J segment 4 bases; nucleotides outside the gene matches: 13. Per the germline V gene, CDR1 is SEHNR and CDR2 is FQNEAQ (reference sequence). The CDR3 runs 16 residues. CDR3 protein: CASSTRGPGLSETQYF. CDR3 in DNA: TGTGCCAGCAGCACGAGAGGACCGGGACTATCAGAGACCCAGTACTTC.